This T cell receptor (beta chain) was profiled in a study of blood T cell repertoires in COVID-19. Across the study: The origin of the acute and convalescent COVID-19 samples was the United States, Italy and Spain. Sources were T cells, B-cell-depleted T cells, or PBMCs; the material itself was cDNA or gDNA.

V dropped 7 bases and J dropped 8; count of bases not matched to a gene: 19. The V gene's germline CDR1 is KGHDR and CDR2 SFDVKD. This CDR3 has 19 residues. Per the original methods: How many nucleated cells were present was estimated from reference gene primer amplification. The data were produced by immunoSEQ multiplex PCR, yet TCRdb's version contains in-frame clones alone and is incomplete. V and J calls and clone size are as listed in that table; D and trimming were resolved from the DNA. The sample contains about 100,000 clones, 75% to 90% of which appear only once. The sample comprised peripheral blood. The chain couples TRBV24-1 to TRBJ2-1, with 13 bases fitting TRBD2. This sequence was found in a man in his forties or fifties with acute or convalescent COVID-19. CDR3 DNA sequence: TGTGCCACCAGCGGAAGGGGGGTGCGGACTAGCGGGAGTGTCGATGAGCAGTTCTTC. Amino acids: CATSGRGVRTSGSVDEQFF.